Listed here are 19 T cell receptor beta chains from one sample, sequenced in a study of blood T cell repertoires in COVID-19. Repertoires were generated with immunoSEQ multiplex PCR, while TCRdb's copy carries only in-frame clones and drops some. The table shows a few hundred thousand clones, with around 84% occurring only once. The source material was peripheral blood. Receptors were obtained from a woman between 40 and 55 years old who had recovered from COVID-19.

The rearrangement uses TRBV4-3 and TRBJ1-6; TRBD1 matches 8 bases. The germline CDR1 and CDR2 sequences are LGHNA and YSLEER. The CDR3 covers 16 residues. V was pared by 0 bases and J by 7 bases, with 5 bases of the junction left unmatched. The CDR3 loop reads CASSQEATGGNSPLHF. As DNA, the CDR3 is TGCGCCAGCAGCCAAGAAGCAACAGGGGGAAATTCACCCCTCCACTTT.

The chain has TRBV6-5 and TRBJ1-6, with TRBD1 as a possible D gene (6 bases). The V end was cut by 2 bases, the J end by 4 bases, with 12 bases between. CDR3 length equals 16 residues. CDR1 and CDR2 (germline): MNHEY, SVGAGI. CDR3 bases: TGTGCCAGCAGTTACAAGGGGGGGAGTTATAATTCACCCCTCCACTTT. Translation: CASSYKGGSYNSPLHF.

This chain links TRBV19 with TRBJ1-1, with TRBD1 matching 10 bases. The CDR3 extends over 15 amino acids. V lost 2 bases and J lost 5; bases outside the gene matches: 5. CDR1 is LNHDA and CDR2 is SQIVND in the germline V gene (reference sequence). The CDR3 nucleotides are TGTGCCAGTAGTATAAGCCGACAGGGGGCGACTGAAGCTTTCTTT. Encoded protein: CASSISRQGATEAFF. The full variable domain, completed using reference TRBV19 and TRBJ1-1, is DGGITQSPKYLFRKEGQNVTLSCEQNLNHDAMYWYRQDPGQGLRLIYYSQIVNDFQKGDIAEGYSVSREKKESFPLTVTSAQKNPTAFYLCASSISRQGATEAFFGQGTRLTVV.

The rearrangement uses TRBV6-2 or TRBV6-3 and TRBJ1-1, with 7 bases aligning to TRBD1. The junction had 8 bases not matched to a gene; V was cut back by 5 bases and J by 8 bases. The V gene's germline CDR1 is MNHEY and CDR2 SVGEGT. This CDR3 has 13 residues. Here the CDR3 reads CASSRQGLSEAFF. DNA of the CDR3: TGTGCCAGCAGTCGACAGGGCCTCTCGGAAGCTTTCTTT.

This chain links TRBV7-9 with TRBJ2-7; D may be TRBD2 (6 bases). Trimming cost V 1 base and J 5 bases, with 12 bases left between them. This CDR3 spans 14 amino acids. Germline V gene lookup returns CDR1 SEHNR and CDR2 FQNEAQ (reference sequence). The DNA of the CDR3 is TGTGCCAGCAGCTTAGGTGCCAGGGAGGACGAGCAGTACTTC. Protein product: CASSLGAREDEQYF.

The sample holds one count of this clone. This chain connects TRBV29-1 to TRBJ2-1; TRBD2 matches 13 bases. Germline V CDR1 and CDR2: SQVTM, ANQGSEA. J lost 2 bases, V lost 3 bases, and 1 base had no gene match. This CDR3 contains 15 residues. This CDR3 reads CSVDGTSGTYNEQFF. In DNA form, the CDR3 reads TGCAGCGTTGATGGGACTAGCGGGACCTACAATGAGCAGTTCTTC.

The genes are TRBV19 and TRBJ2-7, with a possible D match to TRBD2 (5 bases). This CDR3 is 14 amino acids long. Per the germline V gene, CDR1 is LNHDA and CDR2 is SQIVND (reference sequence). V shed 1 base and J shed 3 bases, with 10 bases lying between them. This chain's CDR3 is CASSIGRGNYEQYF. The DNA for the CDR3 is TGTGCCAGTAGTATAGGACGGGGTAACTACGAGCAGTACTTC.

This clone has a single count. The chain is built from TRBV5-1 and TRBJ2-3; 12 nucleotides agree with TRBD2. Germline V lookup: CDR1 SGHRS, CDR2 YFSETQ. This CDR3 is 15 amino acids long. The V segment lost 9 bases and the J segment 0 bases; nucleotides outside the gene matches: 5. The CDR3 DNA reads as TGCGCCACCACTAGCGGGGGGATGAGCACAGATACGCAGTATTTT. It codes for CATTSGGMSTDTQYF.

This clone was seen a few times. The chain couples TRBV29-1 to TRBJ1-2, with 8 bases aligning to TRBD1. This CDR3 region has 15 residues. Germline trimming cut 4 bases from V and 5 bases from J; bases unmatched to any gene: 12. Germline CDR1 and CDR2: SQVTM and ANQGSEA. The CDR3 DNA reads TGCAGCGTTGCGGGACAGGTCCCCCTGGGATATGGCTACACCTTC. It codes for CSVAGQVPLGYGYTF.

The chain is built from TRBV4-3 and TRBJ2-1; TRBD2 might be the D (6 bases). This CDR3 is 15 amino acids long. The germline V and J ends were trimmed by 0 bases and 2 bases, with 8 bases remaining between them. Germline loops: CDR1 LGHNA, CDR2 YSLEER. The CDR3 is CASSQEPGAYNEQFF. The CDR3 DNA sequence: TGCGCCAGCAGCCAAGAACCGGGGGCCTACAATGAGCAGTTCTTC.

This CDR3 reads CATRDRGYNEQFF. The CDR3 bases are TGCGCCACCCGGGACAGGGGCTACAATGAGCAGTTCTTC. The V call is TRBV10-2, the J call TRBJ2-1; 10 nucleotides align to TRBD1. After removal of 10 bases from V and 3 bases from J, the junction contained 3 bases not matched to a gene. Germline values: CDR1 WSHSY, CDR2 SAAADI. The CDR3 has 13 residues.

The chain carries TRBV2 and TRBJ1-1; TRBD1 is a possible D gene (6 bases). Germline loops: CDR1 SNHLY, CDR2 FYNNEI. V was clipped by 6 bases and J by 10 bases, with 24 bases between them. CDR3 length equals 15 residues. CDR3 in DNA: TGTGCCAGCAGCTTCACGACGACGGGGGGGGCGAGAGCTTTCTTT. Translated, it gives CASSFTTTGGARAFF.

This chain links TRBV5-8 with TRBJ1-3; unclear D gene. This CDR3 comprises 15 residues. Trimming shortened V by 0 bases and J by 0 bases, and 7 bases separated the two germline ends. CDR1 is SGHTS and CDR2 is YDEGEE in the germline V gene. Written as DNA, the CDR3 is TGTGCCAGCAGCTTGGCCCAGGTCTCTGGAAACACCATATATTTT. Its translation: CASSLAQVSGNTIYF.

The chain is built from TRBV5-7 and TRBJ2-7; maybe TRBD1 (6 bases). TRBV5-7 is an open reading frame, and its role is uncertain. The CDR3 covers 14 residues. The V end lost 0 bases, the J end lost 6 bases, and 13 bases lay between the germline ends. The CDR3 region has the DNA TGTGCCAGCAGCTTGGTCAGGGGCATCGCCGAGCAGTACTTC. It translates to CASSLVRGIAEQYF.

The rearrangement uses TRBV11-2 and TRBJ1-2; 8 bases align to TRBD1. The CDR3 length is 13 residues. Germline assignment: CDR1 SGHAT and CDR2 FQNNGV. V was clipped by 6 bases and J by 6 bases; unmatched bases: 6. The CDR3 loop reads CASSFTQGDGYTF. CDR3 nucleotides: TGTGCCAGCAGTTTTACACAGGGGGATGGCTACACCTTC.

The CDR3 DNA reads TGCGCCAGCAGCCAGCGGGGGGGCTTCTATGAGCAGTTCTTC. It is translated as CASSQRGGFYEQFF. The genes are TRBV4-3 and TRBJ2-1; 9 bases are shared with TRBD2. The germline gives CDR1 LGHNA, CDR2 YSLEER. The CDR3 consists of 14 residues. Trimming at V came to 3 bases and at J to 8 bases, leaving 5 bases not matched to a gene.

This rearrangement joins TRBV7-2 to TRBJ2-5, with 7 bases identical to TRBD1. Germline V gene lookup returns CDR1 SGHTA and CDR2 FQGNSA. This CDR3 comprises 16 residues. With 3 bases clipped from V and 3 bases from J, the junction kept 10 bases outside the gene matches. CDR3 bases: TGTGCCAGCAGCTTGTCAGTAGTAGGGGGCAAAGAGACCCAGTACTTC. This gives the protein CASSLSVVGGKETQYF.

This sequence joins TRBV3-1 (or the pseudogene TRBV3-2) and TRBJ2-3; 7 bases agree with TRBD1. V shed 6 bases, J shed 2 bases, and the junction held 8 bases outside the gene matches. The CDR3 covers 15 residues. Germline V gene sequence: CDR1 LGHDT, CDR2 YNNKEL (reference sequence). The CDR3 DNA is TGTGCCAGCAGTCCCTGGACAGGCGACACAGATACGCAGTATTTT. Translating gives CASSPWTGDTDTQYF.

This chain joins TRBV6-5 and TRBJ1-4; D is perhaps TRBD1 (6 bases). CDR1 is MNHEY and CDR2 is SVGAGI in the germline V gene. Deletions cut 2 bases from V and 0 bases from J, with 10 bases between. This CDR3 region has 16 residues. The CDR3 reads CASSYRPGATNEKLFF. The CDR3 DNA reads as TGTGCCAGCAGTTACCGGCCAGGGGCAACTAATGAAAAACTGTTTTTT.